This T cell receptor beta chain emerged from a study of cytomegalovirus exposure and HLA in healthy donors. From germline, CDR1 is SGHAT and CDR2 FQNNGV. Unmatched junction bases numbered 3, after V lost 5 bases and J lost 0 bases. The CDR3 contains 14 residues. Donors had nominal health at sampling but likely had unrecorded immune exposures. The study, taken as a whole, reports: The CMV antigen specificity of three CMV-associated chains was confirmed through in vitro analysis. Researchers catalogued over 150 TCR beta chains as cytomegalovirus-associated.

PCR amplification relied on 60 Vbeta primers (plus 13 Jbeta primers). Generated by immunoSEQ multiplex PCR, the TCRdb table keeps only in-frame clones and is missing some. The sample holds fewer than 90,000 clones, 77% seen once. Of note for this clone: Its antigen is unidentified.

This clonotype originated in a man younger than 40 in good health and CMV-seronegative. Specimen: PBMCs. This chain uses TRBV11-2 with TRBJ1-1; 7 positions agree with TRBD1. The CDR3 is CASSQGQLNTEAFF. The CDR3 coding sequence is TGTGCCAGCAGCCAGGGACAGCTGAACACTGAAGCTTTCTTT.